The 20 T cell receptor beta chains presented below share a single source sample, sequenced in a study of blood T cell repertoires in COVID-19. Sequencing used immunoSEQ multiplex PCR; TCRdb keeps in-frame clones, though not all of them. The sample carries a few hundred thousand clones, around 82% recorded once. Sample: PBMCs or T cells enriched from blood (not recorded which). All receptors come from a man in his fifties who had recovered from COVID-19.

The genes are TRBV18 and TRBJ1-5; 8 bases line up with TRBD1. Trimming cost V 3 bases and J 0 bases; bases outside gene matches: 4. CDR1 and CDR2 from the germline V gene are KGHSH and LQKENI. The CDR3 is 16 residues long. The CDR3 DNA follows: TGTGCCAGCTCACCGTCCGGGACAGGTAGCAATCAGCCCCAGCATTTT. Amino acid sequence: CASSPSGTGSNQPQHF.

This chain uses TRBV21-1 with TRBJ2-7; the table's D call TRBD2 went unverified against the DNA. TRBV21-1 has pseudogene status. The CDR3 spans 17 residues. This CDR3 is CASTFSPNSGGIYEQYF. The CDR3 DNA sequence: TGTGCCAGCACCTTTAGCCCCAATAGCGGGGGGATCTACGAGCAGTACTTC.

The J gene is TRBJ1-2, the V gene TRBV12-3 or TRBV12-4; D is unclear. V lost 6 bases and J lost 4, with 12 bases in between. The length of the CDR3 is 13 residues. Here the CDR3 DNA reads TGTGCCAGCAGCACGACTGCGATCTATGGCTACACCTTC. Its translation is CASSTTAIYGYTF.

In this sample, this clone turned up once. The chain employs TRBV5-1 and TRBJ2-3; 11 bases map to TRBD2. Germline V gives CDR1 SGHRS, CDR2 YFSETQ. This CDR3 has 17 amino acids. J lost 2 bases, V lost 2 bases, and 7 bases had no gene match. Here the CDR3 DNA reads TGCGCCAGCAGCTTTTCTAGCGGGGGGCATATCACAGATACGCAGTATTTT. Translation: CASSFSSGGHITDTQYF.

This chain links TRBV5-6 with TRBJ2-7, with 8 positions matching TRBD2. Per germline, CDR1 SGHDT and CDR2 YYEEEE. Trimming cost V 6 bases and J 3 bases; bases outside gene matches: 11. The CDR3 is 15 residues long. CDR3 DNA sequence: TGTGCCAGCACCGGGAGGGCCTCCTTATTCTACGAGCAGTACTTC. Translating gives CASTGRASLFYEQYF.

The chain joins TRBV4-2 to TRBJ2-7; 10 positions agree with TRBD2. Looked up from germline, CDR1 is LGHNA and CDR2 is YNFKEQ. Trimming at V came to 1 base and at J to 4 bases, leaving 10 bases not matched to a gene. The CDR3 is made up of 17 amino acids. The CDR3 sequence is CASSQVRTSGAGYEQYF. In nucleotides, the CDR3 is TGTGCCAGCAGCCAAGTTAGGACTAGCGGTGCGGGATACGAGCAGTACTTC.

The rearrangement links TRBV28 to TRBJ1-1; D might be TRBD1 (6 bases). V was cut by 3 bases and J by 0 bases, with 14 bases left in between. Germline assignment: CDR1 MDHEN and CDR2 SYDVKM. The CDR3 sequence is 16 residues long. The CDR3 nucleotides read TGTGCCAGCAGTTTTGGGGGCAGTCGCATGAACACTGAAGCTTTCTTT. This translates into CASSFGGSRMNTEAFF.

The rearrangement links TRBV24-1 to TRBJ1-2, with 7 bases fitting TRBD1. The CDR3 spans 14 residues. CDR1 is KGHDR, CDR2 SFDVKD, per germline. The V segment lost 3 bases and the J segment 5 bases; nucleotides outside the gene matches: 5. As DNA, the CDR3 is TGTGCCACCAGTGATCGGGACAGAGAATATGGCTACACCTTC. Residues: CATSDRDREYGYTF.

J is TRBJ2-7 and V is TRBV11-3; D may be TRBD2 (5 bases). The germline gives CDR1 SGHNT, CDR2 YENEEA. This CDR3 region has 16 residues. Trimming stripped 1 base from V and 0 bases from J, with 13 bases between. DNA for the CDR3: TGTGCCAGCAGCTTAGTTCTTAGCGAGAGCTCCTACGAGCAGTACTTC. It specifies CASSLVLSESSYEQYF.

The CDR3 sequence is CASSENSYEQYF. The CDR3 coding sequence is TGTGCCAGCAGTGAAAATAGTTACGAGCAGTACTTC. The chain carries TRBV25-1 and TRBJ2-7; D not resolved. This CDR3 contains 12 residues. Germline V gene sequence: CDR1 MGHDK, CDR2 SYGVNS. V was trimmed by 2 bases and J by 4 bases, leaving 6 bases between them.

V is TRBV5-1 and J is TRBJ2-7, with 8 nucleotides matching TRBD2. J lost 8 bases, V lost 4 bases, and 17 bases had no gene match. The CDR3 sequence is 16 residues long. Per germline, CDR1 SGHRS and CDR2 YFSETQ. Here the CDR3 DNA reads TGCGCCAGCAGCCCCGGGGGGGCAGGCATCTCCCAAAAGCAGTACTTC. As protein: CASSPGGAGISQKQYF. The variable domain in full, with the rest retrieved from reference TRBV5-1 and TRBJ2-7, is KAGVTQTPRYLIKTRGQQVTLSCSPISGHRSVSWYQQTPGQGLQFLFEYFSETQRNKGNFPGRFSGRQFSNSRSEMNVSTLELGDSALYLCASSPGGAGISQKQYFGPGTRLTVT.

The V call is TRBV9, the J call TRBJ2-3, with D perhaps TRBD2 (5 bases). The V gene's germline CDR1 is SGDLS and CDR2 YYNGEE. Trimming cost V 0 bases and J 0 bases, with 11 bases left between them. This CDR3 is built from 16 residues. The CDR3 loop is CASSVGVGISTDTQYF. CDR3 sequence (DNA): TGTGCCAGCAGCGTAGGTGTCGGGATTAGCACAGATACGCAGTATTTT.

The chain joins TRBV9 to TRBJ2-1, with no clear D. The CDR3 runs to 12 residues. V was clipped by 3 bases and J by 6 bases, with 7 bases between them. Germline V gene sequence: CDR1 SGDLS, CDR2 YYNGEE. CDR3 DNA: TGTGCCAGCAGCGCCCAATCCAATGAGCAGTTCTTC. Amino acid sequence: CASSAQSNEQFF.

The J gene is TRBJ2-2, the V gene TRBV7-9, with D possibly matching TRBD1 (5 bases). The CDR3 is 16 amino acids. The V end was cut by 5 bases, the J end by 0 bases, with 13 bases between. Germline V gene lookup returns CDR1 SEHNR and CDR2 FQNEAQ (reference sequence). CDR3 amino acids: CASSEGTGTNTGELFF. The CDR3 region has the DNA TGTGCCAGCAGCGAAGGTACAGGAACGAACACCGGGGAGCTGTTTTTT.

V is TRBV19 and J is TRBJ1-4; 7 bases fit TRBD1. V shed 5 bases and J 8 bases; nucleotides not matched to a gene: 8. The V gene's germline CDR1 is LNHDA and CDR2 SQIVND (reference sequence). This CDR3 contains 14 residues. The CDR3, as DNA: TGTGCCAGTAGTTCGACAGGGTCTGACGAAAAACTGTTTTTT. Its protein is CASSSTGSDEKLFF.

The V call is TRBV9, the J call TRBJ1-4; 9 bases line up with TRBD1. This CDR3 comprises 17 residues. CDR1 is SGDLS and CDR2 is YYNGEE in the germline V gene. Unmatched junction bases numbered 13, after V lost 3 bases and J lost 7 bases. The CDR3, as DNA: TGTGCCAGCAGCGGCCGGGACAGGGATTTATTGGGTGAAAAACTGTTTTTT. Protein sequence: CASSGRDRDLLGEKLFF. The variable domain in full, with the rest retrieved from reference TRBV9 and TRBJ1-4, is DSGVTQTPKHLITATGQRVTLRCSPRSGDLSVYWYQQSLDQGLQFLIQYYNGEERAKGNILERFSAQQFPDLHSELNLSSLELGDSALYFCASSGRDRDLLGEKLFFGSGTQLSVL.

This clone appeared a few times. V gene TRBV5-4 combines with J gene TRBJ1-1, with TRBD1 identical over 8 bases. Per the germline V gene, CDR1 is SGHNT and CDR2 is YYREEE (reference sequence). The CDR3 consists of 15 residues. V dropped 4 bases and J dropped 2; count of bases not matched to a gene: 7. CDR3 coding DNA: TGTGCCAGCAGCGTCCGGACAGGGAGCAACACTGAAGCTTTCTTT. Encoded protein: CASSVRTGSNTEAFF.

CDR3 region: CASSYGQGPNQPQHF. CDR3 DNA sequence: TGTGCCAGCAGTTACGGACAGGGCCCAAATCAGCCCCAGCATTTT. The chain links TRBV6-5 to TRBJ1-5; 8 bases align to TRBD1. Germline V lookup: CDR1 MNHEY, CDR2 SVGAGI. The trim removed 2 bases at V and 4 bases at J, leaving 4 bases unmatched. CDR3 length: 15 residues.

V gene TRBV7-9 combines with J gene TRBJ2-7; TRBD2 is a possible D gene (6 bases). The CDR3 sequence is 13 residues long. Germline CDR1 SEHNR, CDR2 FQNEAQ (reference sequence). Trimming removed 5 bases from V and 2 bases from J, with 10 bases in between. The CDR3 is CASSPSGAYEQYF. In DNA form, the CDR3 reads TGTGCCAGCAGCCCGTCGGGGGCCTACGAGCAGTACTTC. Supplemented by reference TRBV7-9 and TRBJ2-7, the full variable domain reads DTGVSQNPRHKITKRGQNVTFRCDPISEHNRLYWYRQTLGQGPEFLTYFQNEAQLEKSRLLSDRFSAERPKGSFSTLEIQRTEQGDSAMYLCASSPSGAYEQYFGPGTRLTVT.

CDR3 in amino acids: CASSFGLAGGGDTQYF. In DNA form, the CDR3 reads TGTGCCAGCAGTTTCGGACTAGCGGGAGGGGGTGATACGCAGTATTTT. V gene TRBV6-5 combines with J gene TRBJ2-3; 15 bases line up with TRBD2. Germline CDR1 and CDR2: MNHEY and SVGAGI. The CDR3 is 16 residues long. The V gene end was trimmed by 4 bases and the J gene end by 6 bases; junction bases not matched to a gene: 5.